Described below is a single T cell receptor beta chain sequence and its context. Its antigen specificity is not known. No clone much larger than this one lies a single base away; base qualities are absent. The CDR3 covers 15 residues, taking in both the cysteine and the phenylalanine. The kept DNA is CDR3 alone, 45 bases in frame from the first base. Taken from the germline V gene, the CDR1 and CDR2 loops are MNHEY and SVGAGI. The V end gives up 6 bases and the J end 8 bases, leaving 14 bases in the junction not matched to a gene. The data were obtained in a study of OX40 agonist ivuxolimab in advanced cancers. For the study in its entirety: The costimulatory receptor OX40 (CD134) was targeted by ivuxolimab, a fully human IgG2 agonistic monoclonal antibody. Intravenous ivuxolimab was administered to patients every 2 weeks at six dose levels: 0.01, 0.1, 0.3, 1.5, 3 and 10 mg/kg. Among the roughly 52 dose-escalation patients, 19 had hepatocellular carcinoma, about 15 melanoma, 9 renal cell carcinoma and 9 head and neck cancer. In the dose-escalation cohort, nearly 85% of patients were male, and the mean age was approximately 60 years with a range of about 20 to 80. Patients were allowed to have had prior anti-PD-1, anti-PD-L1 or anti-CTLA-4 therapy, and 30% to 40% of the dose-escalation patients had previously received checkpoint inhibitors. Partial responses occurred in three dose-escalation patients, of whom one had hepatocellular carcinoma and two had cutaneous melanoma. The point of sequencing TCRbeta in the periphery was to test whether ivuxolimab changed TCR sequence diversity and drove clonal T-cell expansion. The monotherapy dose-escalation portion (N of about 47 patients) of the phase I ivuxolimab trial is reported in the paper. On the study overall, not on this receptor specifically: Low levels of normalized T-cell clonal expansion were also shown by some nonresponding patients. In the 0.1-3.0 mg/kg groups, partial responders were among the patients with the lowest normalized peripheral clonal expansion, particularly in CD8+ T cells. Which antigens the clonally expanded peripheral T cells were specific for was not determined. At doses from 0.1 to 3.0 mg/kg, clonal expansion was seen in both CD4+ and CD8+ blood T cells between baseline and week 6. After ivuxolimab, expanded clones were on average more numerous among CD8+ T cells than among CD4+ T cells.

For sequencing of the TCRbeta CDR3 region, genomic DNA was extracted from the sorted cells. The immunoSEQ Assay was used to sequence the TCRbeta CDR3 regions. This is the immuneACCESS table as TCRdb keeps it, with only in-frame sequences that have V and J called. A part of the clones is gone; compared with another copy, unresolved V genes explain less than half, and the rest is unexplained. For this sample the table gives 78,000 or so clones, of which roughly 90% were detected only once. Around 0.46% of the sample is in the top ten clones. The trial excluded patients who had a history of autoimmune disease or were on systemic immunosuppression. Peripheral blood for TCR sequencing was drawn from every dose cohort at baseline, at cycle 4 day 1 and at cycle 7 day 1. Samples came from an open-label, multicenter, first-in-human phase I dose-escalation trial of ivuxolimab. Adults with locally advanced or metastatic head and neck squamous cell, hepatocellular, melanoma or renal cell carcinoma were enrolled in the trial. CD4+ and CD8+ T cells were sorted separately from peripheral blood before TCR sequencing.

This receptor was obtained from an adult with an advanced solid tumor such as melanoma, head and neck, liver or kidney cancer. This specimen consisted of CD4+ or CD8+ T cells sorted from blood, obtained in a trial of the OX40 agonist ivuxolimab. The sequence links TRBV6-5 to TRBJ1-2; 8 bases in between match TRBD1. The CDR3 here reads CASSPGTGREGGYTF. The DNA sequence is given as TGTGCCAGCAGCCCCGGGACAGGAAGAGAGGGGGGCTACACCTTC.